This T cell receptor (beta chain) came from a study of blood T cells in healthy people across ages. Across the study: When template switching was applied, about one barcoded beta molecule was captured per two T cells.

The authors extracted at least 5 micrograms of total RNA per sample. A sample-barcoded 5' primer and a J-beta primer mix were used in a second PCR of about 7 to 11 cycles. Each CDR3 protein gets one entry after TCRdb re-called the 5' RACE reads with MiXCR. The sample lists some 1.5 million distinct CDR3 sequences, less than 45% occurring once. This CDR3 spans 14 amino acids. Between the trimmed V and J ends, which lost 0 bases and 7 bases, there was a span of 12 bases. The V gene's germline CDR1 is DFQATT and CDR2 SNEGSKA (reference sequence). The receptor comes from a woman under 30 in good health. Sequenced sample: blood. The rearrangement links TRBV20-1 to TRBJ1-4; TRBD1 might be the D (5 bases). As DNA, the CDR3 is TGCAGTGCTAGAGAGGACATGGGTTTTGAAAAACTGTTTTTT. As protein: CSAREDMGFEKLFF.